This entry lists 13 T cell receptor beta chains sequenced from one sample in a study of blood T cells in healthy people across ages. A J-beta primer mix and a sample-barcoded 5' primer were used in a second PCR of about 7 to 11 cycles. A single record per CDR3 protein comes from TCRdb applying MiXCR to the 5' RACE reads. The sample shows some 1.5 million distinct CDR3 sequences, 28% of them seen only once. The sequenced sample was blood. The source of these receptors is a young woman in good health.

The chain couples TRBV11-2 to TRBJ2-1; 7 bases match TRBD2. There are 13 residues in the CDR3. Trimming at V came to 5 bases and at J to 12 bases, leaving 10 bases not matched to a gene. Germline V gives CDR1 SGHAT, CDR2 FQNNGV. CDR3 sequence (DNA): TGTGCCAGCAGCACCCAGAGGGAGGGGCCGCAGTTCTTC. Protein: CASSTQREGPQFF.

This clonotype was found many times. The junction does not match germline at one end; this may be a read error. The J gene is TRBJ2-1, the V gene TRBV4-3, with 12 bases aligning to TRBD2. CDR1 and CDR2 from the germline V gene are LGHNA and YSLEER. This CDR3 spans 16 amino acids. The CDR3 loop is CASSQGLAGGYNEQFF. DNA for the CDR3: TGTGCCAGCAGCCAGGGACTAGCGGGCGGTTACAATGAGCAGTTCTTC.

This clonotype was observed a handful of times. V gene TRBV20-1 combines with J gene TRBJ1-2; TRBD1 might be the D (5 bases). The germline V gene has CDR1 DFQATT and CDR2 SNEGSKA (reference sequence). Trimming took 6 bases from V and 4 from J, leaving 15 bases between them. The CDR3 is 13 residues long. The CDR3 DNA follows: TGCAGTGCCATGGACGGGGGGAGCTATGGCTACACCTTC. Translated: CSAMDGGSYGYTF.

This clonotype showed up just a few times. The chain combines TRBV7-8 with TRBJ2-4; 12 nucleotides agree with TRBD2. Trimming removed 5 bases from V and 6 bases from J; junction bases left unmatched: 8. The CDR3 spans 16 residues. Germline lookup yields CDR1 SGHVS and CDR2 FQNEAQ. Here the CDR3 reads CASSARLAGALNIQYF. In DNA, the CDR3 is TGTGCCAGCAGCGCCAGACTAGCGGGAGCCTTAAACATTCAGTACTTC. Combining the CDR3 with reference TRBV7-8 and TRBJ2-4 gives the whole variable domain GAGVSQSPRYKVAKRGQDVALRCDPISGHVSLFWYQQALGQGPEFLTYFQNEAQLDKSGLPSDRFFAERPEGSVSTLKIQRTQQEDSAVYLCASSARLAGALNIQYFGAGTRLSVL.

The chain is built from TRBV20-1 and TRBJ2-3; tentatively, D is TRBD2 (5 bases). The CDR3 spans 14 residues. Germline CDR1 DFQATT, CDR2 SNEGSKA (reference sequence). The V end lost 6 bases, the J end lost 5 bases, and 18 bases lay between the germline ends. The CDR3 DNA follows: TGCAGTGCGCGGCGGGCGAGGGAAGGAGATACGCAGTATTTT. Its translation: CSARRAREGDTQYF.

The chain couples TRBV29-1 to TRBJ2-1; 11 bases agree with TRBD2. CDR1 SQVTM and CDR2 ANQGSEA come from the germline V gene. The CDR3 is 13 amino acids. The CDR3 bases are TGCAGAGTTCTTAGCGGGAGGGACAATGAGCAGTTCTTC. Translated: CRVLSGRDNEQFF.

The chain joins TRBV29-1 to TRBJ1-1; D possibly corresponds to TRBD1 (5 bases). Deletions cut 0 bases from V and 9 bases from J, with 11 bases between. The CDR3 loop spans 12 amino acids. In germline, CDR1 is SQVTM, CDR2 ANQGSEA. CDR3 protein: CSVEDLGVKAFF. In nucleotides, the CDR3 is TGCAGCGTTGAAGATCTGGGGGTCAAAGCTTTCTTT.

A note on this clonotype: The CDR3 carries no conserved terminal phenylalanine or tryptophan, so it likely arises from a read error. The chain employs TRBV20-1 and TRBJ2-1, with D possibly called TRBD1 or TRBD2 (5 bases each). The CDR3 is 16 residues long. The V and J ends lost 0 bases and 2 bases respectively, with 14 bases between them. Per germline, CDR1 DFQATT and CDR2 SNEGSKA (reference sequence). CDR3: CSAREWGSDTYNEQFV. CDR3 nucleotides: TGCAGTGCTAGAGAATGGGGGTCCGACACCTACAATGAGCAGTTCGTC.

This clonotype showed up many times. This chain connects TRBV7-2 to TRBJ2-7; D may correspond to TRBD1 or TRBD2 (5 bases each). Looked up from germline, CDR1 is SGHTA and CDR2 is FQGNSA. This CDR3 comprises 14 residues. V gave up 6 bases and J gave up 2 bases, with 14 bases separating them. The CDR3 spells CASSYRDGPYEQYF. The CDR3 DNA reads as TGTGCCAGCAGTTACCGGGACGGCCCCTACGAGCAGTACTTC.

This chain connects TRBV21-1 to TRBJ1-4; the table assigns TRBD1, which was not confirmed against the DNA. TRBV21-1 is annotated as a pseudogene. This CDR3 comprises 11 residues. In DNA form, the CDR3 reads TGTGCCAAGGACAGGGGTGAAAAACTGTTTTTT. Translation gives CAKDRGEKLFF.

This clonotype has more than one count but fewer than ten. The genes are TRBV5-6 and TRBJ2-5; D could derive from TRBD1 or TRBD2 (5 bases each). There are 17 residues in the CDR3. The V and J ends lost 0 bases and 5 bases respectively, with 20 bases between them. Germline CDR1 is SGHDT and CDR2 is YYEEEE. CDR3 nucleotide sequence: TGTGCCAGCAGCTTGGCCGTCAGGGCAGGGAGTGGGGAGACCCAGTACTTC. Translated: CASSLAVRAGSGETQYF.

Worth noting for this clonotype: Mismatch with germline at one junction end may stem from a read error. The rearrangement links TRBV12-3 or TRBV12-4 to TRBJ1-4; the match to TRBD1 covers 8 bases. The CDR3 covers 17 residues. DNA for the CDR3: TGTGCCAGCAGCCGTCGGTCGCAGGGGGCTGCTAATGAAAAACGGTTTTTT. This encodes CASSRRSQGAANEKRFF.

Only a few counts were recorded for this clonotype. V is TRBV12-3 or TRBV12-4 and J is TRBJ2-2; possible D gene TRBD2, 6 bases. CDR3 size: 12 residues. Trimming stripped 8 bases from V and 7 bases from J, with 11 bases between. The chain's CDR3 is CASRAGGGELFF. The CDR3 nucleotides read TGTGCCAGCCGGGCCGGGGGCGGGGAGCTGTTTTTT.